One T cell receptor beta chain is described in this entry. Its antigen is still unknown. Qualities for individual bases were not recorded, and no much larger clone is one base off. The cohort comprised 670 or so healthy bone marrow donors. At the time of sampling, all cohort members were nominally healthy, though unrecorded immune exposures were likely present. The donor tested CMV seropositive and was one of the 289 seropositive cohort members. Each donor provided a peripheral blood sample, and peripheral blood mononuclear cells were used for TCR beta sequencing. The Qiagen DNeasy Blood Extraction Kit was used to extract genomic DNA from the blood cell samples. The entry originates in a study of cytomegalovirus exposure and HLA in healthy donors (dated 2017 in TCRdb). For the wider study: An earlier analysis of roughly 570 of the donors reported approximately 300 Gb of sequence data and 95 million to 130 million unique TCR beta sequences obtained from 180 million or so T cells. Donor age, sex, ethnicity and CMV serostatus were collected together with the repertoire data. HLA typing covered class I and class II loci at four-digit resolution. Among 300 to 500 genotyped donors of the cohort, an average of approximately 240,000 unique TCR beta nucleotide sequences was sequenced per donor, of which about 18% were non-productive. Five DR-DQ haplotypes were handled as single units for association and clustering because linkage in the cohort was strong. An early release covering approximately 600 HLA-typed donors comprised 250 to 350 gigabases of sequencing data and tens of millions of unique TCR sequences. The study aimed to test whether cataloging public T cell receptors could reveal signatures of past pathogen exposure. To predict cytomegalovirus infection status, the study combined high-throughput TCR immunosequencing, statistical association of individual TCRs with disease status, and machine learning. Genome-wide SNP genotypes for about 55% of the roughly 670 donors were used in a later genetic analysis, which treated that subset as a discovery cohort. An earlier analysis of around 540 of the donors applied high-throughput TCR beta sequencing to assess whether each TCR beta V gene segment acted as functional or pseudogenic. Every discovery cohort repertoire had been produced on one sequencing platform. Typing coverage varied by locus: about 629-640 donors for A, B, C, DRB1 and DQB1; 522 for DQA1; more than 600 for DPA1; approximately 470 for DPB1. Of the roughly 410 genotyped donors, 81% were placed in the genetic ancestry cluster associated with self-reported Caucasian donors. Along with the approximately 650-subject first cohort, a separate validation cohort of over 90 different subjects was used. In a later analysis, previously published TCR beta repertoires from fewer than 750 donors were re-analyzed and high-resolution HLA genotyping was added so that TCR occurrence patterns could be studied. The later analysis used no new phenotypic data to find candidate immune exposures, relying instead on TCR beta sequences and their occurrence across donors. The study profiled the T cell repertoires of 666 subjects by immunosequencing and related them to cytomegalovirus serostatus.

The library came from the immunoSEQ multiplex PCR assay. For the multiplex PCR, a mixture combining 60 forward primers for TCR Vbeta segments and 13 reverse primers for TCR Jbeta segments was used. Amplification of the CDR3 region of rearranged TCR beta genes was performed with a multiplex PCR assay on genomic DNA. Amplified TCR beta libraries were sequenced as 87-base-pair reads on the Illumina HiSeq System. Per the original workflow: A later analysis counted some 80 million unique TCR beta chains across the 650 to 800 repertoires, and some 11 million of these chains were shared by at least two donors. Raw reads were error-corrected and collapsed into unique sequences by a nearest-neighbor algorithm in which closely related sequences were merged to remove PCR and sequencing errors. V, D and J gene segments were assigned by aligning CDR3 sequences to IMGT reference sequences. For a sequence to be retained, a match of at least six nucleotides to both a V gene segment and a J gene segment was required. A rearrangement was called productive if the CDR3 had no stop codons and remained in frame with V and J, and every other rearrangement was called non-productive. Following IMGT convention, CDR3 was defined as the stretch from the second conserved V-encoded cysteine up to the conserved J-encoded phenylalanine. Sequences without an unambiguous match to a single V gene segment were excluded from the earlier analysis of several hundred of the donors. In an earlier analysis of 587 of the donors, V segments were called functional above 56.7% productive rearrangements and were called segregating when the between-donor standard deviation exceeded 5%. To diagnose cytomegalovirus status from the catalog of TCR beta chain sequences, a statistical classification framework was built. A later analysis assigned V and J genes by comparing TCR nucleotide sequences with IMGT/GENE-DB human TR gene sequences. A later analysis assigned CDR3 sequences and most-parsimonious VDJ recombination scenarios with the TCRdist pipeline. In a later analysis, every TCR beta chain was defined by the combination of its CDR3 amino acid sequence and its V-gene family, and reads without a unique V-gene family were dropped. To address suspected cross-contamination and a sequencing artifact, a later analysis removed roughly 580 highly shared, low-generation-probability nucleotide sequences. In a later analysis, a clonal expansion index for each public chain was calculated from normalized within-repertoire ranks of inferred template counts. In a later analysis, generation probabilities were computed using a VDJ recombination model fitted to out-of-frame rearrangements, and the results were checked against IGoR. Hypergeometric tests were used in a later analysis to score TCR-TCR, TCR-HLA and TCR-CMV co-occurrence, with a repertoire-size bias correction applied to the TCR pairs. In a later analysis, false discovery rates were estimated by permuting HLA or CMV assignments 20 times. A later analysis grouped co-occurring TCRs with DBSCAN, adding TCRdist sequence similarity when clustering within HLA-allele-positive subsets. For co-occurrence clustering, repertoires with fewer than 30,000 or more than 120,000 public chains were excluded, along with five repertoires with anomalous nucleotide sharing. Entries here come from immuneACCESS through TCRdb and include only in-frame sequences with V and J called. Some clones fail to appear in such tables; in the studies checked, an unresolved V gene covers under half of the shortfall, and the cause of the remainder is unknown. That table is the source of V, J and clone size, and D and trimming were worked out from the DNA. This sample gives some 150,000 clones in total; 75% to 85% of them show up just once. The ten most abundant clones make up approximately 5% of the sample.

What the study reported, not specific to this receptor: Compared with the roughly 670-donor mean, donors in an Asian-associated ancestry cluster had fewer N-insertions in productive TCRs, according to a later genetic analysis. Because counts were too low, roughly 18 rarely observed V segments, including chromosome 9 orphons, were left out of the earlier analysis of approximately 580 of the donors. The classifier was reported to diagnose cytomegalovirus status with high specificity and sensitivity in both the original cohort and the validation cohort. In vitro tests confirmed that a few of the cytomegalovirus-associated TCR beta chains recognize cytomegalovirus antigens. In a later analysis, several top co-occurrence clusters were reported to appear linked to parvovirus B19, influenza, CMV and Epstein-Barr virus. A cluster of highly shared sequence variants was judged likely to represent a technical artifact of the sequencing pipeline. Correlated functional status among segregating V segments might be attributable to linkage disequilibrium, but an unknown experimental factor could not be ruled out. In the study, approximately 160 TCR beta chains were listed as associated with cytomegalovirus. Sequencing depth was assumed to be roughly uniform across donors in the presence/absence analyses, though that assumption may not hold. In a later analysis, about 17,000 TCR beta sequences were associated with specific HLA alleles at a false discovery rate of 0.05. Only TCR beta chains were sequenced in this cohort, and the absence of alpha or paired-chain data limited detectable features. Some IMGT-functional V segments, including TRBV6-2 and TRBV6-3, could not be told apart with the 87-base-pair reads, so those segments were excluded. While some public TCRs were present in many individuals, most TCR sequences turned up only very rarely across donors. HLA typing was unavailable for some donors at each locus, so association tests used only the typed subset. A further reported finding was that TCR beta sequences accurately predicted the HLA-A and HLA-B alleles for most subjects in the first cohort. It was suggested by the authors that the approach could potentially be generalized to other disease states and immunological phenotypes. V-gene and J-gene trimming of TCR beta chains was associated with a missense DCLRE1C variant in a later genetic analysis, and the association was replicated in an independent cohort. A later analysis found that HLA-associated TCR beta chains were more clonally expanded and had lower generation probabilities than equally common non-associated chains. For the cohort, immune exposure information was limited to CMV serostatus. An earlier analysis of approximately 530 of the donors showed that most TCR beta V segments appeared in productive rearrangements either about 90% or about 30% of the time, which broadly matched IMGT annotations. A later analysis found that most CMV-associated TCR beta chains appeared HLA-restricted, with HLA associations seemingly driven largely by CMV exposure. In a later analysis, TCR association rates were found to vary across HLA loci, with the most associated TCRs seen for DRB1 alleles and the fewest for HLA-C alleles. Assigning TCR associations to individual alleles was difficult when HLA alleles, especially DR and DQ, strongly co-occurred.

From the cysteine through the phenylalanine, the CDR3 covers 15 amino acids. The only DNA kept is the CDR3, 45 bases in frame from the first base. From the germline V gene, CDR1 is MNHNS and CDR2 is SASEGT. Unmatched junction bases come to 6, with V trimmed by 6 bases and J by 4 bases. The receptor comes from a woman aged 18-30 years in good health and CMV-seropositive. The sequenced sample consisted of PBMCs. The chain is encoded by TRBV6-1 joined to TRBJ1-1; TRBD1 matches 12 bases in the middle. The CDR3 in this case is CASRGDRGPGTEAFF. Here is the DNA: TGTGCCAGCAGGGGGGACAGGGGGCCGGGCACTGAAGCTTTCTTT.